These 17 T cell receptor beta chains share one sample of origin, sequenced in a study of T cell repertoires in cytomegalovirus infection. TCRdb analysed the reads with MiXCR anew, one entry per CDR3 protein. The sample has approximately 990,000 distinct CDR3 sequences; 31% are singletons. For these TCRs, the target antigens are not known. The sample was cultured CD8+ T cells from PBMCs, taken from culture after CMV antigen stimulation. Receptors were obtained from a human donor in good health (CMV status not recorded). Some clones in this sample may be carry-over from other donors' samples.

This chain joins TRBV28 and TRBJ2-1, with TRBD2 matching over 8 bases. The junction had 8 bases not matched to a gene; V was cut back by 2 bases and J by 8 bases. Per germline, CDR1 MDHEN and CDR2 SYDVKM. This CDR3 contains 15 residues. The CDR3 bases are TGTGCCAGCAGTTTACCAGCGGGGGCCGAAGATGAGCAGTTCTTC. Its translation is CASSLPAGAEDEQFF. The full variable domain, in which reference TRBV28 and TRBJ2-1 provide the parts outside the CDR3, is DVKVTQSSRYLVKRTGEKVFLECVQDMDHENMFWYRQDPGLGLRLIYFSYDVKMKEKGDIPEGYSVSREKKERFSLILESASTNQTSMYLCASSLPAGAEDEQFFGPGTRLTVL.

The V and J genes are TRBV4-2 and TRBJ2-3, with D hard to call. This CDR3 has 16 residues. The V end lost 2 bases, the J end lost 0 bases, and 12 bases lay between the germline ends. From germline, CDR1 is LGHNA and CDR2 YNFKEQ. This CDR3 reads CASSQKKFSSTDTQYF. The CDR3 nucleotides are TGTGCCAGCAGCCAAAAGAAGTTCTCTAGCACAGATACGCAGTATTTT.

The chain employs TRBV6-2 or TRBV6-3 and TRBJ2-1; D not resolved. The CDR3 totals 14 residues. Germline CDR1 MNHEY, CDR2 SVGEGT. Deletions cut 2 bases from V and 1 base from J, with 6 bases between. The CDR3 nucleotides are TGTGCCAGCAGTTACGGGCAATCCTACAATGAGCAGTTCTTC. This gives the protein CASSYGQSYNEQFF.

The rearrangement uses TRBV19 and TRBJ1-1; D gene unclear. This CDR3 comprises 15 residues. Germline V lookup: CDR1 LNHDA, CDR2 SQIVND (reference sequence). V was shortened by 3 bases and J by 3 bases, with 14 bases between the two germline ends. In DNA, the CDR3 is TGTGCCAGTAGTATGTGGTCCCCAGAGGACACTGAAGCTTTCTTT. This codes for CASSMWSPEDTEAFF.

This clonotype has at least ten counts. The DNA of the CDR3 is TGTGCCAGCAGCTTAGGCTGGAGACAGGGACTGAACACTGAAGCTTTCTTT. It translates to CASSLGWRQGLNTEAFF. The V and J genes are TRBV7-9 and TRBJ1-1, with 7 nucleotides matching TRBD1. Germline V lookup: CDR1 SEHNR, CDR2 FQNEAQ (reference sequence). The J segment lost 0 bases and the V segment lost 1 base, leaving 8 bases of the junction unmatched. This CDR3 has 17 amino acids.

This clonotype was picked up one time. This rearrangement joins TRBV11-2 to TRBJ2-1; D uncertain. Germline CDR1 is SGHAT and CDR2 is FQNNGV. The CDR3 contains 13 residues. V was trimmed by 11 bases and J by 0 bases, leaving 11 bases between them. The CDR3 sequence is CAVAISSYNEQFF. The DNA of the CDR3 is TGTGCCGTCGCAATTAGCTCCTACAATGAGCAGTTCTTC. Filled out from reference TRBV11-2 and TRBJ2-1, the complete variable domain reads EAGVAQSPRYKIIEKRQSVAFWCNPISGHATLYWYQQILGQGPKLLIQFQNNGVVDDSQLPKDRFSAERLKGVDSTLKIQPAKLEDSAVYLCAVAISSYNEQFFGPGTRLTVL.

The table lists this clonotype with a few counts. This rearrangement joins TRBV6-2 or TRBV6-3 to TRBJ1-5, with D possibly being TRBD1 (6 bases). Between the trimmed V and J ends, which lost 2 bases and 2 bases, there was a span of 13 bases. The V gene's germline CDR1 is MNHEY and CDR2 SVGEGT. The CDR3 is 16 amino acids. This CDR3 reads CASSYPQGGGNQPQHF. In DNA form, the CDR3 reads TGTGCCAGCAGTTACCCTCAAGGGGGGGGCAATCAGCCCCAGCATTTT.

The CDR3 protein is CASSYSEGGTEAFF. As DNA, the CDR3 is TGTGCCAGCAGTTACAGTGAAGGAGGAACTGAAGCTTTCTTT. The V gene is TRBV6-5, the J gene TRBJ1-1; D unclear. Germline-derived CDR1 and CDR2 are MNHEY and SVGAGI. V was shortened by 2 bases and J by 5 bases, with 12 bases between the two germline ends. CDR3 length equals 14 residues.

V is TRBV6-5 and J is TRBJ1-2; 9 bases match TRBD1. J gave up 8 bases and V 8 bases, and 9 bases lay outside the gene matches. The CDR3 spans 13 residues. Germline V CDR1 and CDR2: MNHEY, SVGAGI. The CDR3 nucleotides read TGTGCCAGCCGGGACAGGGCCTTTTGGGGCTACACCTTC. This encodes CASRDRAFWGYTF.

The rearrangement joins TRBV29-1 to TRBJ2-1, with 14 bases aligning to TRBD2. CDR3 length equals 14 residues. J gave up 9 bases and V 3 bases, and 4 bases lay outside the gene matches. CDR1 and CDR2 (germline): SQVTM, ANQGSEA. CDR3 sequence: CSVEGLAGDLEQFF. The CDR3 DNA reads TGCAGCGTTGAGGGACTAGCGGGGGACCTTGAGCAGTTCTTC.

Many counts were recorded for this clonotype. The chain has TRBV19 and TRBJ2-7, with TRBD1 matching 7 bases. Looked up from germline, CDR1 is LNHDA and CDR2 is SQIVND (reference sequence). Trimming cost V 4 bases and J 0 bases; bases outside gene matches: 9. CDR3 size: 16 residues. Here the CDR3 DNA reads TGTGCCAGTAGTAAAGGGACAGAAATTATCTCCTACGAGCAGTACTTC. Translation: CASSKGTEIISYEQYF.

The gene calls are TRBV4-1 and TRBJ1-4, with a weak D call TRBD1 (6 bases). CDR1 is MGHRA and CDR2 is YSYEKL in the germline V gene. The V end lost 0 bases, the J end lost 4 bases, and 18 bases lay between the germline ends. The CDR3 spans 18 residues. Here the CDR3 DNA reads TGCGCCAGCAGCCAAGATCCGATGGGGGGCATCGGTAATGAAAAACTGTTTTTT. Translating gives CASSQDPMGGIGNEKLFF.

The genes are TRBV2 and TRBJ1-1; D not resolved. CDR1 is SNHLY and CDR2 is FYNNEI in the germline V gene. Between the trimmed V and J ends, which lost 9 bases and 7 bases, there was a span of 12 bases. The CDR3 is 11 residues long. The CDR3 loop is CASLARSEAFF. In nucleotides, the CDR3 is TGTGCCAGTTTGGCACGGAGTGAAGCTTTCTTT.

The CDR3 bases are TGCAGTGCTAGAGCGTTAGTTCGACCGGCTCATGAGCAGTTCTTC. It specifies CSARALVRPAHEQFF. The rearrangement uses TRBV20-1 and TRBJ2-1; D remains ambiguous. The CDR3 is made up of 15 amino acids. With 1 base removed from V and 8 bases from J, the gap between germline ends came to 18 bases. CDR1 and CDR2 (germline): DFQATT, SNEGSKA (reference sequence).

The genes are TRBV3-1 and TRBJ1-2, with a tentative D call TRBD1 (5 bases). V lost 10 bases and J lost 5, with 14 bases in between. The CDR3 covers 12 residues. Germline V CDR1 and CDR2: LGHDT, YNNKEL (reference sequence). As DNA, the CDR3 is TGTGCCATAGGGGCCGAAGGATATGGCTACACCTTC. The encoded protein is CAIGAEGYGYTF.

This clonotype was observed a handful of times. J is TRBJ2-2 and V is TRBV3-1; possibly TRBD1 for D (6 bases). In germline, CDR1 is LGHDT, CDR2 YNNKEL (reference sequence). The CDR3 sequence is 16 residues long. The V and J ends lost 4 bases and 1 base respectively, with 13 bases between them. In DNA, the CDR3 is TGTGCCAGCAGCCTTAGAGGGACACTGAACACCGGGGAGCTGTTTTTT. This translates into CASSLRGTLNTGELFF.

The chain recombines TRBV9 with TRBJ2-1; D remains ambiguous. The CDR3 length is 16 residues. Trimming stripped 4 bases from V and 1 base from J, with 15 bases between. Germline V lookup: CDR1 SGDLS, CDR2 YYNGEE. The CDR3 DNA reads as TGTGCCAGCAGCCCTCTCGGGCCCTCTTCCTACAATGAGCAGTTCTTC. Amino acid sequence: CASSPLGPSSYNEQFF.